The rows below give T cell receptor beta chains drawn from one sample of a study of shared clonotypes between healthy human individuals. Repertoires were generated with immunoSEQ multiplex PCR, while TCRdb's copy carries only in-frame clones and drops some. The data contain approximately 500,000 clones, more than 75% of them singletons. The sample taken for sequencing was PBMCs. The receptors were gathered from a woman aged 40 to 55 in good health. Some clones in this sample may be carry-over from other donors' samples. The CDR3 runs from the conserved cysteine through the conserved F or W. A D gene is named only where the DNA matches it firmly. Size values are once, few and many counts, or a class for expanded clones, and some rows have none.

D: NA; J: TRBJ1-6; V: TRBV30; size: NA; CDR3: CASTETNNSPLHF; DNA: TGTGCCTCGACAGAAACGAATAATTCACCCCTCCACTTT
D: TRBD1; J: TRBJ2-7; V: TRBV5-1; size: NA; CDR3: CASSSGQGAYEQYF; DNA: TGCGCCAGCAGTTCGGGACAGGGGGCCTACGAGCAGTACTTC
D: NA; J: TRBJ2-6; V: TRBV4-3; size: NA; CDR3: CASSPQGAGANVLTF; DNA: TGCGCCAGCAGCCCGCAGGGAGCAGGGGCCAACGTCCTGACTTTC
D: NA; J: TRBJ2-1; V: TRBV5-6; size: once; CDR3: CASLRSVWDEQFF; DNA: TGTGCCAGCCTACGGTCTGTCTGGGATGAGCAGTTCTTC
D: NA; J: TRBJ2-3; V: TRBV20-1; size: NA; CDR3: CSAGITDTQYF; DNA: TGCAGTGCGGGGATCACAGATACGCAGTATTTT
D: TRBD2; J: TRBJ2-3; V: TRBV7-9; size: once; CDR3: CASSLPGLAGDTQYF; DNA: TGTGCCAGCAGCCTACCGGGACTAGCGGGAGATACGCAGTATTTT
D: TRBD2; J: TRBJ2-1; V: TRBV5-4; size: many; CDR3: CASSLVAGGPYNEQFF; DNA: TGTGCCAGCAGCTTGGTTGCGGGAGGCCCCTACAATGAGCAGTTCTTC
D: TRBD2; J: TRBJ2-1; V: TRBV7-9; size: NA; CDR3: CASSINGLAGGYNEQFF; DNA: TGTGCCAGCAGCATAAACGGACTAGCGGGAGGCTACAATGAGCAGTTCTTC
D: TRBD2; J: TRBJ2-1; V: TRBV5-5; size: NA; CDR3: CASRWWTSGVDNEQFF; DNA: TGTGCCAGCAGATGGTGGACTAGCGGGGTGGACAATGAGCAGTTCTTC
D: NA; J: TRBJ2-2; V: TRBV28; size: NA; CDR3: CASSLFSGTNTGELFF; DNA: TGTGCCAGCAGTTTATTTAGCGGTACGAACACCGGGGAGCTGTTTTTT
D: NA; J: TRBJ2-7; V: TRBV5-1; size: once; CDR3: CASSLDGRGFGEQYF; DNA: TGCGCCAGCAGCTTGGATGGGCGGGGCTTTGGCGAGCAGTACTTC
D: TRBD2; J: TRBJ2-7; V: TRBV7-2; size: NA; CDR3: CASSLTRSGIEQYF; DNA: TGTGCCAGCAGCTTAACCCGTAGCGGGATCGAGCAGTACTTC
D: TRBD2; J: TRBJ2-1; V: TRBV11-3; size: NA; CDR3: CASSFLAGGGEQFF; DNA: TGTGCCAGCAGCTTTCTAGCGGGAGGCGGTGAGCAGTTCTTC
D: NA; J: TRBJ2-6; V: TRBV19; size: NA; CDR3: CASRSSAGANVLTF; DNA: TGTGCCAGTAGAAGCAGTGCTGGGGCCAACGTCCTGACTTTC
D: NA; J: TRBJ2-1; V: TRBV7-3; size: NA; CDR3: CASSPSPLRDLYNEQFF; DNA: TGTGCCAGCAGTCCTTCCCCCCTCCGGGACTTGTACAATGAGCAGTTCTTC